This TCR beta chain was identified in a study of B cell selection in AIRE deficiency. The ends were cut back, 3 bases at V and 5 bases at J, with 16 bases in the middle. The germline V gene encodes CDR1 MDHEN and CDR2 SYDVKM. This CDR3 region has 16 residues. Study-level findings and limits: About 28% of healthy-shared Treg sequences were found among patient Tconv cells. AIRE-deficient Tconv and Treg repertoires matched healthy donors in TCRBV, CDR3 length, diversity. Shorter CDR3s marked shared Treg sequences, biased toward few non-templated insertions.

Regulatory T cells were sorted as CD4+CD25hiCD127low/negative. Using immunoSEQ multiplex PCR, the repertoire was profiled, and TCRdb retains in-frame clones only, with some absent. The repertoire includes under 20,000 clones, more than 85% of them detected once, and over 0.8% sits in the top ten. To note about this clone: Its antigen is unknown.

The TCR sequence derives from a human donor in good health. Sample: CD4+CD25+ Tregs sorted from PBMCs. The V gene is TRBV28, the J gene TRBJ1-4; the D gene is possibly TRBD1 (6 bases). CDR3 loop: CASSLGRGRGNEKLFF. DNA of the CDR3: TGTGCCAGCAGTTTGGGACGGGGCAGGGGCAATGAAAAACTGTTTTTT. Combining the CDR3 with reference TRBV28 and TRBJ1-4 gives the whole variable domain DVKVTQSSRYLVKRTGEKVFLECVQDMDHENMFWYRQDPGLGLRLIYFSYDVKMKEKGDIPEGYSVSREKKERFSLILESASTNQTSMYLCASSLGRGRGNEKLFFGSGTQLSVL.